Listed here are 24 T cell receptor beta chains from one sample, sequenced in a study of blood T cell repertoires in COVID-19. This table comes from immunoSEQ multiplex PCR, and its TCRdb copy is limited to in-frame clones, with some not included. The table lists 50,000 or so clones, roughly 87% of them singletons. Specimen: peripheral blood. All receptors derive from a human donor with active COVID-19. The donor label of this sample is uncertain.

This sequence joins TRBV6-1 and TRBJ1-5; D not certain. Trimming stripped 1 base from V and 4 bases from J, with 8 bases between. This CDR3 has 14 residues. Germline values: CDR1 MNHNS, CDR2 SASEGT. The CDR3 bases are TGTGCCAGCAGTGAAGTATCCTCGAATCAGCCCCAGCATTTT. Translation: CASSEVSSNQPQHF.

V and J are TRBV2 and TRBJ1-2; no firm D call. This CDR3 region has 15 residues. Trimming cost V 5 bases and J 2 bases, with 15 bases left between them. Germline lookup yields CDR1 SNHLY and CDR2 FYNNEI. CDR3 coding DNA: TGTGCCAGCAGTCCCGACCGTCTAGTCAACTATGGCTACACCTTC. Protein sequence: CASSPDRLVNYGYTF.

Worth noting for this clone: Because the CDR3's place on the DNA is in doubt, the DNA is left out and the CDR3 is given as listed by TCRdb. V usage is TRBV6-2 or TRBV6-3 and J usage is TRBJ2-1; TRBD2, the D gene given by the table, was not confirmed from the DNA. The length of the CDR3 is 18 amino acids, counting both ends. Germline loops: CDR1 MNHEY, CDR2 SVGEGT. CDR3 protein: CASSPPFWDFRGYNEQFF.

This rearrangement joins TRBV4-3 to TRBJ2-3, with 7 bases identical to TRBD1. The V and J ends lost 2 bases and 8 bases, in that order; junction bases with no gene match: 4. The CDR3 length is 13 residues. The germline V gene has CDR1 LGHNA and CDR2 YSLEER. This CDR3 reads CASSQTYRGTQYF. The DNA for the CDR3 is TGCGCCAGCAGCCAAACTTACAGGGGTACGCAGTATTTT.

This clone appeared a few times. The chain has TRBV19 and TRBJ2-3, with TRBD2 matching over 14 bases. The V and J ends lost 5 bases and 7 bases, in that order; junction bases with no gene match: 11. The CDR3 runs 17 residues. CDR1 and CDR2 (germline): LNHDA, SQIVND (reference sequence). This chain's CDR3 is CASSPGLAGGRSNTQYF. In DNA form, the CDR3 reads TGTGCCAGTAGTCCTGGACTAGCGGGGGGCCGGTCAAATACGCAGTATTTT.

V gene TRBV6-7 combines with J gene TRBJ1-4, with unresolved D. TRBV6-7 is marked as an open reading frame, function uncertain. Trimming took off 0 bases at V and 6 bases at J, with 11 bases between the two ends. The CDR3 totals 15 residues. The CDR3 loop reads CASSYSHGPDEKLFF. The CDR3 DNA reads TGTGCCAGCAGTTACTCCCATGGGCCCGATGAAAAACTGTTTTTT.

The chain uses TRBV6-4 and TRBJ1-1; the D is unclear. V was shortened by 4 bases and J by 4 bases, with 7 bases between the two germline ends. There are 12 residues in the CDR3. Looked up from germline, CDR1 is MRHNA and CDR2 is SNTAGT. CDR3 coding DNA: TGTGCCAGCAGTGTTAAACTCACTGAAGCTTTCTTT. This translates into CASSVKLTEAFF.

The chain links TRBV10-3 to TRBJ1-5; D gene uncertain. The germline V and J ends were trimmed by 11 bases and 7 bases, with 9 bases remaining between them. This CDR3 region has 10 residues. CDR1 is ENHRY, CDR2 SYGVKD, per germline. The CDR3 nucleotides read TGTGCCCCTATGCCCCAGCCCCAGCATTTT. Its translation: CAPMPQPQHF.

This clone is categorized as medium-sized (0.01 to 0.1%). The V call is TRBV6-2 or TRBV6-3, the J call TRBJ2-1; 9 bases agree with TRBD1. CDR1 and CDR2 from the germline V gene are MNHEY and SVGEGT. J was trimmed by 3 bases and V by 4 bases; bases with no gene match: 13. The CDR3 length is 18 residues. CDR3: CASSSPEFRDRDYNEQFF. The DNA of the CDR3 is TGTGCCAGCAGTTCCCCAGAATTCCGGGACAGGGACTACAATGAGCAGTTCTTC.

There are a few counts of this clone. The rearrangement links TRBV4-1 to TRBJ2-7; 7 bases are a match to TRBD1. The V gene's germline CDR1 is MGHRA and CDR2 YSYEKL. Losses at the gene ends were 1 base for V and 3 bases for J; bases not matched to a gene: 6. The length of the CDR3 is 15 residues. CDR3 sequence: CASSQVSGQSYEQYF. The CDR3 bases are TGCGCCAGCAGCCAAGTCTCGGGACAGAGCTACGAGCAGTACTTC.

This chain links TRBV19 with TRBJ2-1; 7 bases fit TRBD1. CDR3 length: 15 amino acids. Germline V gene data show CDR1 as LNHDA and CDR2 as SQIVND (reference sequence). The V segment lost 4 bases and the J segment 3 bases; nucleotides outside the gene matches: 6. CDR3 in amino acids: CASSKGQRFYNEQFF. The CDR3 DNA reads as TGTGCCAGTAGTAAGGGACAGCGATTCTACAATGAGCAGTTCTTC.

V is TRBV5-1 and J is TRBJ2-5; the match to TRBD2 covers 9 bases. The CDR3 loop spans 16 amino acids. CDR1 and CDR2 (germline): SGHRS, YFSETQ. The trim removed 0 bases at V and 5 bases at J, leaving 8 bases unmatched. CDR3 region: CASSLEAGGRLETQYF. DNA for the CDR3: TGCGCCAGCAGCTTGGAAGCGGGGGGTCGCCTGGAGACCCAGTACTTC.

This chain uses TRBV5-4 with TRBJ2-2; TRBD2 matches 16 bases. Germline values: CDR1 SGHNT, CDR2 YYREEE (reference sequence). Trimming at V came to 4 bases and at J to 1 base, leaving 7 bases not matched to a gene. The CDR3 covers 19 residues. Here the CDR3 reads CASSGGTSGGAQNTGELFF. CDR3 nucleotides: TGTGCCAGCAGCGGAGGGACTAGCGGGGGGGCCCAGAACACCGGGGAGCTGTTTTTT.

This clone has just one count. The chain uses TRBV6-5 and TRBJ1-3, with D unclear. This CDR3 spans 11 amino acids. V gave up 7 bases and J gave up 1 base, with 2 bases separating them. In germline, CDR1 is MNHEY, CDR2 SVGAGI. The CDR3 DNA reads as TGTGCCAGCACATCTGGAAACACCATATATTTT. It translates to CASTSGNTIYF.

The genes are TRBV4-1 and TRBJ1-5; no clear D. The germline CDR1 and CDR2 sequences are MGHRA and YSYEKL. V was clipped by 1 base and J by 2 bases, with 9 bases between them. The CDR3 is 15 residues long. DNA for the CDR3: TGCGCCAGCAGCCAAGGGCACGGAGGCAATCAGCCCCAGCATTTT. Translating gives CASSQGHGGNQPQHF.

This clone was detected a few times. DNA for the CDR3: TGCGCCAGCAGCTTCACAGGGGATTATAATTCACCCCTCCACTTT. It translates to CASSFTGDYNSPLHF. J is TRBJ1-6 and V is TRBV5-1; 7 nucleotides match TRBD1. Per germline, CDR1 SGHRS and CDR2 YFSETQ. CDR3 length: 15 residues. Germline trimming cut 2 bases from V and 4 bases from J; bases unmatched to any gene: 3. The whole variable domain, remainder taken from reference TRBV5-1 and TRBJ1-6, is KAGVTQTPRYLIKTRGQQVTLSCSPISGHRSVSWYQQTPGQGLQFLFEYFSETQRNKGNFPGRFSGRQFSNSRSEMNVSTLELGDSALYLCASSFTGDYNSPLHFGNGTRLTVT.

This chain links TRBV18 with TRBJ1-6; TRBD1 matches at 7 bases. V was clipped by 1 base and J by 7 bases; unmatched bases: 7. This CDR3 contains 16 residues. Germline CDR1 KGHSH, CDR2 LQKENI. As DNA, the CDR3 is TGTGCCAGCTCACCACTGGAGGGGGCTTCAAATTCACCCCTCCACTTT. It translates to CASSPLEGASNSPLHF.

The chain joins TRBV18 to TRBJ2-1, with 7 positions matching TRBD2. The V gene end was trimmed by 4 bases and the J gene end by 1 base; junction bases not matched to a gene: 4. The germline gives CDR1 KGHSH, CDR2 LQKENI. This CDR3 has 15 amino acids. CDR3 DNA sequence: TGTGCCAGCTCACGAACGGGGGGATCCTACAATGAGCAGTTCTTC. Residues: CASSRTGGSYNEQFF.

The chain joins TRBV7-3 to TRBJ1-1; no firm D call. Trimming cost V 2 bases and J 5 bases, with 9 bases left between them. The CDR3 is 13 amino acids. Per germline, CDR1 SGHTA and CDR2 FQGTGA. Here the CDR3 reads CASSLSKSTEAFF. The CDR3 DNA reads TGTGCCAGCAGCTTATCTAAGTCTACTGAAGCTTTCTTT. Full variable domain (rest looked up from reference TRBV7-3 and TRBJ1-1): GAGVSQTPSNKVTEKGKYVELRCDPISGHTALYWYRQSLGQGPEFLIYFQGTGAADDSGLPNDRFFAVRPEGSVSTLKIQRTERGDSAVYLCASSLSKSTEAFFGQGTRLTVV.

This clone appeared once. This chain connects TRBV5-1 to TRBJ2-7; 14 bases agree with TRBD2. Germline CDR1 SGHRS, CDR2 YFSETQ. The J segment lost 7 bases and the V segment lost 3 bases, leaving 9 bases of the junction unmatched. The CDR3 runs 16 residues. The chain's CDR3 is CASSSDRLAGGNEQYF. The CDR3 coding sequence is TGCGCCAGCAGCTCTGACCGACTAGCGGGGGGGAATGAGCAGTACTTC.

V and J are TRBV7-2 and TRBJ1-5; weak D call: TRBD1 (6 bases). Germline V gives CDR1 SGHTA, CDR2 FQGNSA. Trimming stripped 3 bases from V and 4 bases from J, with 13 bases between. This CDR3 is built from 15 residues. Written as DNA, the CDR3 is TGTGCCAGCAGCTTTTACAGGGACCCTAATCAGCCCCAGCATTTT. Encoded protein: CASSFYRDPNQPQHF. Full variable domain (remainder filled in from reference TRBV7-2 and TRBJ1-5): GAGVSQSPSNKVTEKGKDVELRCDPISGHTALYWYRQSLGQGLEFLIYFQGNSAPDKSGLPSDRFSAERTGGSVSTLTIQRTQQEDSAVYLCASSFYRDPNQPQHFGDGTRLSIL.

The rearrangement uses TRBV4-3 and TRBJ2-4; 8 bases line up with TRBD1. The germline V gene encodes CDR1 LGHNA and CDR2 YSLEER. V lost 4 bases, J lost 1 base, and 3 bases stayed unmatched. CDR3 length: 15 residues. CDR3 sequence: CASSLTGDAKNIQYF. For the CDR3, the DNA is TGCGCCAGCAGCCTGACAGGGGACGCCAAAAACATTCAGTACTTC.

The chain combines TRBV21-1 with TRBJ2-5; TRBD2, the D gene given by the table, was not confirmed from the DNA. TRBV21-1 is described as a pseudogene. This CDR3 region has 18 residues. CDR3 amino acids: CASSKPLRRGGLLETQYF. CDR3 bases: TGTGCCAGCAGCAAACCCCTGAGGCGGGGGGGCCTCCTTGAGACCCAGTACTTC.

The chain uses TRBV5-4 and TRBJ1-4, with a tentative D call TRBD1 (6 bases). The germline V gene encodes CDR1 SGHNT and CDR2 YYREEE (reference sequence). The V and J ends lost 0 bases and 3 bases respectively, with 9 bases between them. This CDR3 is built from 15 residues. The CDR3 protein is CASSLEQGPNEKLFF. The CDR3 DNA reads as TGTGCCAGCAGCTTGGAACAGGGACCTAATGAAAAACTGTTTTTT.